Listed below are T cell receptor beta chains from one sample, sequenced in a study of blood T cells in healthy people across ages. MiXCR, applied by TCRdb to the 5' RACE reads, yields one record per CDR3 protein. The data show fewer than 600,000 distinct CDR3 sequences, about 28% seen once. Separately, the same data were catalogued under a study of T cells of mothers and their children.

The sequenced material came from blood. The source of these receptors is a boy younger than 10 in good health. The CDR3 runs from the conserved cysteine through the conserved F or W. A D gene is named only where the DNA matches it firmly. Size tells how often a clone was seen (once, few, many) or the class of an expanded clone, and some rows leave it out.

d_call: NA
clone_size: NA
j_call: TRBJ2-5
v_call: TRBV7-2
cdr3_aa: CASSSPLAQGWETQYF
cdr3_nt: TGTGCCAGCAGCTCGCCACTAGCCCAGGGGTGGGAGACCCAGTACTTC

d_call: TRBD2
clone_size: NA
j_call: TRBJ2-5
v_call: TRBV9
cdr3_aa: CASSVGWGLAGVETQYF
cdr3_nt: TGTGCCAGCAGCGTAGGGTGGGGACTAGCGGGAGTAGAGACCCAGTACTTC

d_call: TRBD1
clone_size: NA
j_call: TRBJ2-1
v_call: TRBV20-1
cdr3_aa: CSASRTGIGNEQFF
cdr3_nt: TGCAGTGCTAGCCGGACAGGGATCGGCAATGAGCAGTTCTTC

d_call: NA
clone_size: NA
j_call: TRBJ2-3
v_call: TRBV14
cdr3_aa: CASSQDGTYSDTQYF
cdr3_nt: TGTGCCAGCAGCCAAGATGGGACATACTCAGATACGCAGTATTTT

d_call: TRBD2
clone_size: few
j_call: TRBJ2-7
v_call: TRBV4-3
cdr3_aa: CASSQLSGTDYEQYF
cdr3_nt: TGCGCCAGCAGCCAACTTAGCGGGACCGACTACGAGCAGTACTTC

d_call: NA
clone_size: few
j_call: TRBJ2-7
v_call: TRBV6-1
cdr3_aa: CASSELVGTFYEQYF
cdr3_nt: TGTGCCAGCAGTGAATTGGTCGGCACCTTTTACGAGCAGTACTTC

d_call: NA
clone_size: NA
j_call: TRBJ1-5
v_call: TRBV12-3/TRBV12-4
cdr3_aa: CASSLDNVGNQPQHF
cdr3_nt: TGTGCCAGCAGTTTGGACAATGTGGGCAATCAGCCCCAGCATTTT

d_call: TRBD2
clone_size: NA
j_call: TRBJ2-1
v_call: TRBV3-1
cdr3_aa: CASSRSSGGADQRFF
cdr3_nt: TGTGCCAGCAGCCGATCTAGCGGGGGGGCCGATCAGCGGTTCTTC

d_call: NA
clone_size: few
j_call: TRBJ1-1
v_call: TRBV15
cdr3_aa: CATSRGRGMNTEAFF
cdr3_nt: TGTGCCACCAGCAGAGGTAGAGGGATGAACACTGAAGCTTTCTTT

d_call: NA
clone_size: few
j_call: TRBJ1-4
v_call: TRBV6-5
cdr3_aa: CASSYSSPVNEKLFF
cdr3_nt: TGTGCCAGCAGTTACTCGAGCCCGGTTAATGAAAAACTGTTTTTT

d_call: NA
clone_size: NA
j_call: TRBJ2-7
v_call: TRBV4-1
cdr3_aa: CASSHTDQGHEQYF
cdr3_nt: TGCGCCAGCAGCCACACGGACCAGGGGCACGAGCAGTACTTC

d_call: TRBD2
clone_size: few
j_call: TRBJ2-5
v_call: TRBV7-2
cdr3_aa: CASSARTSGQETQYF
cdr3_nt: TGTGCCAGCAGCGCCCGGACTAGCGGACAAGAGACCCAGTACTTC